A single sample gave rise to the 29 T cell receptor beta chains below, sequenced in a study of T cell responses to AZD1222 COVID-19 vaccine. Sequenced by immunoSEQ multiplex PCR; TCRdb stores in-frame clones only, minus some. The sample records roughly 100,000 clones, 93% being singletons. The starting material was peripheral blood, obtained on day 0 of AZD1222 vaccination. The source is an adult in good health.

J is TRBJ1-2 and V is TRBV28, with a weak D call TRBD1 (6 bases). The V gene's germline CDR1 is MDHEN and CDR2 SYDVKM. This CDR3 is built from 15 residues. The V end lost 6 bases, the J end lost 2 bases, and 16 bases lay between the germline ends. CDR3 sequence (DNA): TGTGCCAGCAGCGAACCTCAGGGGCTCAACTATGGCTACACCTTC. Residues: CASSEPQGLNYGYTF.

This chain links TRBV6-5 with TRBJ2-7; D is ambiguous. CDR1 is MNHEY and CDR2 is SVGAGI in the germline V gene. CDR3 length: 15 residues. V lost 8 bases and J lost 5, with 22 bases in between. For the CDR3, the DNA is TGTGCCAGCGGCCTTCCGGGCGGCGCTTTTCACGAGCAGTACTTC. Translating gives CASGLPGGAFHEQYF.

CDR3 in amino acids: CASSYSRTAKAYEQYF. DNA for the CDR3: TGTGCCAGCAGTTACTCGAGGACAGCTAAGGCCTACGAGCAGTACTTC. This chain links TRBV6-7 with TRBJ2-7; D is possibly TRBD1 (6 bases). TRBV6-7 has ORF status, its function being uncertain. V lost 0 bases to trimming and J lost 2 bases, with 14 bases between them. The CDR3 loop spans 16 amino acids.

The chain is built from TRBV27 and TRBJ2-7; D assignment may be TRBD1 or TRBD2 (5 bases each). CDR1 is MNHEY, CDR2 SMNVEV, per germline (reference sequence). Trimming left V 6 bases short and J 6 bases short, with 18 bases between. CDR3 length equals 14 residues. The CDR3 reads CASRNLYGGSEQYF. CDR3 nucleotides: TGTGCCAGCAGGAACCTCTATGGGGGATCCGAGCAGTACTTC.

The CDR3 reads CASSQQGPPSEQYF. CDR3 in DNA: TGTGCCAGCAGTCAACAGGGCCCTCCTTCCGAGCAGTACTTC. The V and J genes are TRBV28 and TRBJ2-7, with a possible D match to TRBD1 (6 bases). Germline values: CDR1 MDHEN, CDR2 SYDVKM. The V end lost 5 bases, the J end lost 6 bases, and 17 bases lay between the germline ends. This CDR3 is 14 amino acids long.

The chain combines TRBV28 with TRBJ1-1; 8 bases align to TRBD1. After removal of 6 bases from V and 8 bases from J, the junction contained 11 bases not matched to a gene. Germline V gene lookup returns CDR1 MDHEN and CDR2 SYDVKM. There are 14 residues in the CDR3. The CDR3 reads CASRHPGQATEAFF. CDR3 DNA: TGTGCCAGCAGACACCCGGGACAGGCGACGGAAGCTTTCTTT. The variable domain in full, with the rest retrieved from reference TRBV28 and TRBJ1-1, is DVKVTQSSRYLVKRTGEKVFLECVQDMDHENMFWYRQDPGLGLRLIYFSYDVKMKEKGDIPEGYSVSREKKERFSLILESASTNQTSMYLCASRHPGQATEAFFGQGTRLTVV.

This rearrangement joins TRBV6-5 to TRBJ1-1; D gene unclear. CDR3 length: 13 residues. Germline CDR1 and CDR2: MNHEY and SVGAGI. V was shortened by 0 bases and J by 0 bases, with 2 bases between the two germline ends. CDR3 nucleotides: TGTGCCAGCAGTTACTCTTTGAACACTGAAGCTTTCTTT. Translating gives CASSYSLNTEAFF.

In DNA form, the CDR3 reads TGTGCCAGCAGTGCACAGGGGAGCACTGAAGCTTTCTTT. Encoded protein: CASSAQGSTEAFF. This chain uses TRBV2 with TRBJ1-1; 7 bases agree with TRBD1. Germline V gene data show CDR1 as SNHLY and CDR2 as FYNNEI. The CDR3 totals 13 residues. J lost 4 bases, V lost 4 bases, and 3 bases had no gene match.

This chain links TRBV29-1 with TRBJ2-1, with 14 bases identical to TRBD2. V was clipped by 4 bases and J by 2 bases; unmatched bases: 4. Germline V gene sequence: CDR1 SQVTM, CDR2 ANQGSEA. The CDR3 totals 16 residues. The CDR3 DNA reads as TGCAGCGTTGCCGGGACTAGCGGGAGTGCCTACAATGAGCAGTTCTTC. Residues: CSVAGTSGSAYNEQFF.

The chain recombines TRBV11-3 with TRBJ2-1; possible D gene TRBD1, 6 bases. Looked up from germline, CDR1 is SGHNT and CDR2 is YENEEA. This CDR3 region has 15 residues. The V gene lost 1 base and the J gene lost 5 bases, with 12 bases spanning the gap. The CDR3 reads CASSLGPGDDNEQFF. In DNA form, the CDR3 reads TGTGCCAGCAGCTTAGGCCCAGGGGACGACAATGAGCAGTTCTTC.

The chain links TRBV7-2 to TRBJ1-6, with 9 bases matching TRBD1. Germline loops: CDR1 SGHTA, CDR2 FQGNSA. The CDR3 length is 14 residues. V gave up 4 bases and J gave up 10 bases; unmatched junction bases: 5. In nucleotides, the CDR3 is TGTGCCAGCAGCTGGGACAGGGTACCCTCACCCCTCCACTTT. Its protein product is CASSWDRVPSPLHF.

This clone was recorded only once. This rearrangement joins TRBV7-2 to TRBJ2-1, with a tentative D call TRBD2 (6 bases). CDR1 and CDR2 (germline): SGHTA, FQGNSA. With 4 bases removed from V and 9 bases from J, the gap between germline ends came to 28 bases. The CDR3 extends over 18 amino acids. CDR3 coding DNA: TGTGCCAGCAGCTCCAGCGGGTGGGAGAGACCCAGTCGGGTTGAGCAGTTCTTC. Its translation: CASSSSGWERPSRVEQFF.

This clone has a single count. The chain carries TRBV28 and TRBJ1-6, with a weak D call TRBD1 (5 bases). Trimming cost V 7 bases and J 10 bases, with 11 bases left between them. CDR1 and CDR2 (germline): MDHEN, SYDVKM. CDR3 length: 12 residues. CDR3 residues: CASTSGQSPLHF. CDR3 nucleotides: TGTGCCAGCACCTCGGGGCAATCACCCCTCCACTTT. Drawing the rest from reference TRBV28 and TRBJ1-6, the complete variable domain is DVKVTQSSRYLVKRTGEKVFLECVQDMDHENMFWYRQDPGLGLRLIYFSYDVKMKEKGDIPEGYSVSREKKERFSLILESASTNQTSMYLCASTSGQSPLHFGNGTRLTVT.

The chain is built from TRBV5-1 and TRBJ2-3; a possible D gene is TRBD2 (6 bases). The CDR3 is 14 residues long. The germline V gene encodes CDR1 SGHRS and CDR2 YFSETQ. V was clipped by 5 bases and J by 1 base, with 11 bases between them. The CDR3 is CASSRDSGTDTQYF. The CDR3 DNA reads as TGCGCCAGCAGTAGGGACTCCGGCACAGATACGCAGTATTTT.

The chain recombines TRBV5-6 with TRBJ1-1; the D is unclear. Trimming removed 0 bases at V and 4 bases at J, with 4 bases between. This CDR3 comprises 12 residues. Germline V gives CDR1 SGHDT, CDR2 YYEEEE. CDR3 sequence (DNA): TGTGCCAGCAGCTTGGTGGGCACTGAAGCTTTCTTT. Its protein is CASSLVGTEAFF.

J is TRBJ1-1 and V is TRBV28; perhaps TRBD1 as D (6 bases). From germline, CDR1 is MDHEN and CDR2 SYDVKM. V was shortened by 6 bases and J by 6 bases, with 14 bases between the two germline ends. The CDR3 spans 13 residues. CDR3 nucleotides: TGTGCCAGCAGCCGTAGACAGGCATCTGAAGCTTTCTTT. Its protein is CASSRRQASEAFF.

V and J are TRBV6-5 and TRBJ2-7; either TRBD1 or TRBD2 may fit D (5 bases each). V was shortened by 5 bases and J by 10 bases, with 15 bases between the two germline ends. The CDR3 is made up of 12 amino acids. Per germline, CDR1 MNHEY and CDR2 SVGAGI. In DNA form, the CDR3 reads TGTGCCAGCAGTAATGACGGGGCCCCTCAGTACTTC. It is translated as CASSNDGAPQYF.

This sequence joins TRBV9 and TRBJ2-5; D ambiguous. This CDR3 has 14 amino acids. Per the germline V gene, CDR1 is SGDLS and CDR2 is YYNGEE. Trimming removed 0 bases at V and 4 bases at J, with 10 bases between. The CDR3 loop is CASSVGTRGETQYF. CDR3 DNA: TGTGCCAGCAGCGTAGGTACCCGCGGAGAGACCCAGTACTTC.

The chain uses TRBV7-9 and TRBJ1-3, with no clear D. This CDR3 comprises 15 residues. Between the trimmed V and J ends, which lost 1 base and 0 bases, there was a span of 7 bases. Looked up from germline, CDR1 is SEHNR and CDR2 is FQNEAQ (reference sequence). CDR3 DNA sequence: TGTGCCAGCAGCTTAGGAAGCCTCTCTGGAAACACCATATATTTT. Encoded protein: CASSLGSLSGNTIYF. The whole variable domain, filled in from reference TRBV7-9 and TRBJ1-3, reads DTGVSQNPRHKITKRGQNVTFRCDPISEHNRLYWYRQTLGQGPEFLTYFQNEAQLEKSRLLSDRFSAERPKGSFSTLEIQRTEQGDSAMYLCASSLGSLSGNTIYFGEGSWLTVV.

The chain has TRBV4-1 and TRBJ1-2; 11 bases agree with TRBD1. CDR1 is MGHRA, CDR2 YSYEKL, per germline. CDR3 length equals 18 residues. V lost 3 bases to trimming and J lost 8 bases; unmatched junction nucleotides: 17. CDR3 loop: CASSQRSRTGGPPQGYTF. The CDR3 coding sequence is TGCGCCAGCAGCCAGCGATCCCGGACAGGGGGCCCACCCCAGGGCTACACCTTC.

The chain couples TRBV30 to TRBJ2-7, with 11 nucleotides matching TRBD2. The CDR3 contains 14 residues. The J segment lost 3 bases and the V segment lost 2 bases, leaving 3 bases of the junction unmatched. Germline CDR1 is GTSNPN and CDR2 is SVGIG (reference sequence). CDR3 residues: CAWSIGLAGYEQYF. CDR3 coding DNA: TGTGCCTGGAGTATTGGACTAGCGGGCTACGAGCAGTACTTC.

CDR3 coding DNA: TGTGCCAGTAGAGGGGACAGGGGGAACACAGATACGCAGTATTTT. Protein product: CASRGDRGNTDTQYF. The gene calls are TRBV19 and TRBJ2-3; 11 bases match TRBD1. The CDR3 spans 15 residues. Germline V CDR1 and CDR2: LNHDA, SQIVND (reference sequence). Losses at the gene ends were 6 bases for V and 2 bases for J; bases not matched to a gene: 4. The variable domain in full, with the rest retrieved from reference TRBV19 and TRBJ2-3, is DGGITQSPKYLFRKEGQNVTLSCEQNLNHDAMYWYRQDPGQGLRLIYYSQIVNDFQKGDIAEGYSVSREKKESFPLTVTSAQKNPTAFYLCASRGDRGNTDTQYFGPGTRLTVL.

Note on this clone: An end of the junction does not agree with germline; a read error may underlie this. Written as DNA, the CDR3 is TGTGCTAGCAGCCCTGGGTCTGGAGTCTCAGGGGGCGGGGAGCTGTTTTTT. It translates to CASSPGSGVSGGGELFF. The chain combines TRBV7-7 with TRBJ2-2; 7 bases are shared with TRBD1. Germline values: CDR1 SSHAT, CDR2 FNYEAQ (reference sequence). This CDR3 spans 17 amino acids.

The chain joins TRBV28 to TRBJ2-7, with a tentative D call TRBD2 (5 bases). Germline V gives CDR1 MDHEN, CDR2 SYDVKM. Between the trimmed V and J ends, which lost 2 bases and 3 bases, there was a span of 11 bases. The CDR3 sequence is 14 residues long. In nucleotides, the CDR3 is TGTGCCAGCAGTTTACCCGGACTTGGCTACGAGCAGTACTTC. Its protein is CASSLPGLGYEQYF.

V and J are TRBV14 and TRBJ2-2; TRBD2 aligns across 9 bases. Trimming removed 0 bases from V and 6 bases from J; junction bases left unmatched: 5. The CDR3 spans 16 residues. From germline, CDR1 is SGHDN and CDR2 FVKESK. CDR3 coding DNA: TGTGCCAGCAGCCAAGAGGAAGCGGGAGGCGCCGGGGAGCTGTTTTTT. It translates to CASSQEEAGGAGELFF.

The chain uses TRBV5-1 and TRBJ2-3, with D perhaps assigned TRBD1 or TRBD2 (5 bases each). The V and J ends lost 2 bases and 3 bases respectively, with 10 bases between them. Per the germline V gene, CDR1 is SGHRS and CDR2 is YFSETQ. The CDR3 is made up of 14 amino acids. The CDR3 loop is CASSLRDGTDTQYF. The DNA for the CDR3 is TGCGCCAGCAGCTTACGGGACGGGACAGATACGCAGTATTTT. The full variable domain, completed using reference TRBV5-1 and TRBJ2-3, is KAGVTQTPRYLIKTRGQQVTLSCSPISGHRSVSWYQQTPGQGLQFLFEYFSETQRNKGNFPGRFSGRQFSNSRSEMNVSTLELGDSALYLCASSLRDGTDTQYFGPGTRLTVL.

This clone was observed once. This chain joins TRBV7-2 and TRBJ1-5, with 7 bases fitting TRBD1. With 2 bases clipped from V and 1 base from J, the junction kept 5 bases outside the gene matches. The CDR3 covers 16 residues. Germline assignment: CDR1 SGHTA and CDR2 FQGNSA. For the CDR3, the DNA is TGTGCCAGCAGCTTAAGGGGGCGCCTGAGCAATCAGCCCCAGCATTTT. It translates to CASSLRGRLSNQPQHF.

The CDR3 loop reads CASSLEPPGEEGYTF. The CDR3 region has the DNA TGCGCCAGCAGCTTGGAGCCCCCCGGGGAGGAAGGCTACACCTTC. J is TRBJ1-2 and V is TRBV5-1; D unresolved. Germline CDR1 is SGHRS and CDR2 is YFSETQ. V lost 0 bases to trimming and J lost 8 bases, with 17 bases between them. CDR3 length equals 15 residues.

The chain combines TRBV27 with TRBJ2-1; unclear D gene. Germline V lookup: CDR1 MNHEY, CDR2 SMNVEV (reference sequence). This CDR3 is 19 amino acids long. V was pared by 2 bases and J by 4 bases, with 24 bases between. CDR3 residues: CASSLIPLAARPTYNEQFF. As DNA, the CDR3 is TGTGCCAGCAGTTTAATCCCGCTGGCGGCCAGACCGACGTACAATGAGCAGTTCTTC.